This T cell receptor beta chain was observed in a study of shared clonotypes between healthy human individuals. V was trimmed by 3 bases and J by 7 bases, leaving 9 bases between them. Germline V gives CDR1 LNHDA, CDR2 SQIVND (reference sequence). CDR3 length: 13 residues. Some clones are missing from TCRdb's copy, which holds only in-frame ones; the method was immunoSEQ multiplex PCR. The sample records approximately 2,000,000 clones, 92% being singletons. The sequencing sample was made of naive CD4+ T cells from PBMCs. As for subset: CD45RA+ positively selected. The sequence derives from a man younger than 35 in good health. Some clones in this sample may be carry-over from other donors' samples. The rearrangement joins TRBV19 to TRBJ2-2; D is perhaps TRBD1 (6 bases). CDR3 sequence: CASSIQGSGELFF. DNA of the CDR3: TGTGCCAGTAGTATCCAGGGGAGCGGGGAGCTGTTTTTT.